This entry concerns a single T cell receptor (beta chain). Its antigen is undetermined. The table came from immunoSEQ multiplex PCR; TCRdb's copy has only in-frame clones and leaves some out. The sample lists some 160,000 clones; 85% to 95% were seen once. Germline values: CDR1 LGHDT, CDR2 YNNKEL (reference sequence). With 3 bases removed from V and 2 bases from J, the gap between germline ends came to 17 bases. CDR3 length: 17 amino acids. This specimen comes from a study of T cell responses to AZD1222 COVID-19 vaccine. Study-level background: Researchers grouped second doses given at about 4 or about 12 weeks into one pool. Whole-study findings and limits: Donors were largely white British and mainly female; clonal diversity was possibly underestimated. Nearly half of spike-specific TCRs reportedly go after variant regions that carry no mutations.

The sequences come from peripheral blood, collected on day 0 of AZD1222 vaccination. This TCR was recovered from an adult in good health. This chain uses TRBV3-1 (or the pseudogene TRBV3-2) with TRBJ1-3; D remains ambiguous. The CDR3 nucleotides read TGTGCCAGCAGCCACCCGAAAGTAAGGGCTGCTGGAAACACCATATATTTT. Its protein product is CASSHPKVRAAGNTIYF.